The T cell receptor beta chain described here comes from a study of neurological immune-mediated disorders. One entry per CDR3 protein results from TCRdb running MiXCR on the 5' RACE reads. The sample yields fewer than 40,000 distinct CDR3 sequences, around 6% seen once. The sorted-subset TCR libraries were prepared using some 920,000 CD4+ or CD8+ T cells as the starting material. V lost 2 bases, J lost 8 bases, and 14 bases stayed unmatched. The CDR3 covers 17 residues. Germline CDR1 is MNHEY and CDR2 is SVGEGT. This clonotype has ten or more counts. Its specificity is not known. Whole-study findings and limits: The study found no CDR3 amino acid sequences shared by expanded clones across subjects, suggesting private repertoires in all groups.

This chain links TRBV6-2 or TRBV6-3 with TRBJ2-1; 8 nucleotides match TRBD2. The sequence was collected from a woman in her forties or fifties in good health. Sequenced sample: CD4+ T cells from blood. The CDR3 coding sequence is TGTGCCAGCAGTTACATCAGCGGGGGCAACCGGGTGGATGAGCAGTTCTTC. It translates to CASSYISGGNRVDEQFF.